The present T cell receptor (beta chain) was sequenced within a study of blood T cell repertoires in COVID-19. Turning to the study itself: Samples of COVID-19 (acute and convalescent) were obtained from the United States, Italy and Spain.

This clone was observed a handful of times. Measured with immunoSEQ multiplex PCR; TCRdb has only the in-frame clones, and not every one. Altogether 150,000 to 200,000 clones are present, 60% to 80% being singletons, with the ten largest covering less than 30%. The germline CDR1 and CDR2 sequences are SNHLY and FYNNEI. Trimming took off 6 bases at V and 2 bases at J, with 13 bases between the two ends. CDR3 length: 15 residues. This chain links TRBV2 with TRBJ2-2, with D maybe TRBD2 (6 bases). The receptor was derived from a woman aged 70-85 years with acute or convalescent COVID-19. The sequenced sample consisted of peripheral blood. CDR3 DNA: TGTGCCAGCAGAAGAGGAGCGGGTAACACCGGGGAGCTGTTTTTT. Translated: CASRRGAGNTGELFF.